Below are 3 T cell receptor beta chains sequenced from a single sample in a study of control samples from healthy donors and cancer patients. Sequencing used immunoSEQ multiplex PCR; TCRdb keeps in-frame clones, though not all of them. The table records about 50,000 clones, roughly nine tenths of them present only once. The sequenced sample consisted of PBMCs. The receptors stem from a man younger than 40 with colorectal cancer.

The chain has TRBV5-1 and TRBJ1-1; D unclear. Per the germline V gene, CDR1 is SGHRS and CDR2 is YFSETQ. This CDR3 contains 14 residues. V was cut by 4 bases and J by 0 bases, with 10 bases left in between. CDR3: CASSPVGMNTEAFF. In DNA form, the CDR3 reads TGCGCCAGCAGCCCCGTTGGCATGAACACTGAAGCTTTCTTT.

V gene TRBV6-4 combines with J gene TRBJ1-1; unclear D gene. The V gene's germline CDR1 is MRHNA and CDR2 SNTAGT. The CDR3 runs 13 residues. Trimming cost V 3 bases and J 2 bases, with 7 bases left between them. The DNA for the CDR3 is TGTGCCAGCAGTGAATCAGAAAACACTGAAGCTTTCTTT. This encodes CASSESENTEAFF.

V usage is TRBV29-1 and J usage is TRBJ1-2, with 7 bases identical to TRBD1. The CDR3 contains 17 residues. The V gene end was trimmed by 0 bases and the J gene end by 3 bases; junction bases not matched to a gene: 13. CDR1 is SQVTM, CDR2 ANQGSEA, per germline. This CDR3 reads CSVEDLPTGVRDYGYTF. Here the CDR3 DNA reads TGCAGCGTTGAAGATTTGCCCACAGGGGTCAGGGACTATGGCTACACCTTC.